The sequence of this T cell receptor beta chain was determined in a study of a mutant IDH1 vaccine in newly diagnosed glioma. Turning to the study itself: Most patients had radiochemotherapy with temozolomide before enrollment; others had one alone.

This clone has just a few counts. Its matching antigen is unknown. Stated time point: week 35, safety follow-up. It was 300 ug of mutant IDH1 20-mer peptide that made up each vaccine dose, given with topical imiquimod. Patients carried new grade 3 or 4 IDH1-mutant astrocytomas lacking nuclear ATRX. TCRdb keeps only in-frame clones here, not all; method: immunoSEQ multiplex PCR. The sample shows around 41,000 clones, 85% to 90% of them seen only once. The junction had 5 bases not matched to a gene; V was cut back by 4 bases and J by 4 bases. The germline CDR1 and CDR2 sequences are LNHDA and SQIVND (reference sequence). The CDR3 loop spans 16 amino acids.

J is TRBJ2-2 and V is TRBV19, with 11 positions matching TRBD2. The sample in question was PBMCs, obtained from a glioma patient whose treatment included an IDH1 peptide vaccine. The TCR sequence derives from a man aged 35-49 years with glioma. CDR3 nucleotide sequence: TGTGCCAGTAGTACGCTAGCGGGGGGATTCACCGGGGAGCTGTTTTTT. Its protein is CASSTLAGGFTGELFF.